The 6 T cell receptor beta chains reported below all come from one sample, sequenced in a study of blood T cell repertoires in COVID-19. Data came from immunoSEQ multiplex PCR; TCRdb stores just in-frame clones and leaves some out. The sample carries about 62,000 clones, around four fifths recorded once. Sequenced sample: peripheral blood. These receptor sequences come from a woman between 50 and 59 years old with active or convalescent COVID-19.

This clone was observed once. The V call is TRBV11-2, the J call TRBJ1-2, with TRBD1 matching 12 bases. The V gene's germline CDR1 is SGHAT and CDR2 FQNNGV. The CDR3 runs to 16 residues. J lost 8 bases, V lost 5 bases, and 12 bases had no gene match. CDR3 in DNA: TGTGCCAGCAGCCCGCCCGGGACAGGGGGCCTCTGGGGCTACACCTTC. This gives the protein CASSPPGTGGLWGYTF.

V gene TRBV24-1 combines with J gene TRBJ2-3; unclear D gene. The V and J ends lost 7 bases and 6 bases respectively, with 7 bases between them. From germline, CDR1 is KGHDR and CDR2 SFDVKD. The CDR3 is 11 residues long. The CDR3 DNA reads TGTGCCACCAGATATTCGGATACGCAGTATTTT. Amino acids: CATRYSDTQYF.

This clone was seen a handful of times. The chain employs TRBV7-2 and TRBJ1-1; TRBD1 agrees at 9 bases. CDR1 is SGHTA and CDR2 is FQGNSA in the germline V gene. V lost 2 bases to trimming and J lost 4 bases; unmatched junction nucleotides: 8. The CDR3 is made up of 16 amino acids. The CDR3 is CASSLRVVTGGTEAFF. CDR3 bases: TGTGCCAGCAGCTTAAGAGTAGTGACAGGGGGCACTGAAGCTTTCTTT.

V usage is TRBV5-6 and J usage is TRBJ1-2; 7 positions agree with TRBD1. With V trimmed by 4 bases and J by 8 bases, 14 bases remained unmatched. CDR1 is SGHDT and CDR2 is YYEEEE in the germline V gene. CDR3 size: 15 residues. The CDR3 reads CASSVVPGQIRGYTF. The CDR3 region has the DNA TGTGCCAGCAGCGTAGTTCCGGGACAGATACGCGGCTACACCTTC.

The chain is built from TRBV19 and TRBJ2-2; TRBD2 matches at 7 bases. Germline V lookup: CDR1 LNHDA, CDR2 SQIVND (reference sequence). CDR3 length: 15 amino acids. V shed 6 bases, J shed 5 bases, and the junction held 9 bases outside the gene matches. The CDR3 reads CASRPTGTMTGELFF. Here the CDR3 DNA reads TGTGCCAGTAGGCCTACCGGGACTATGACCGGGGAGCTGTTTTTT.

The chain has TRBV6-4 and TRBJ2-1; 10 bases agree with TRBD2. The germline V gene encodes CDR1 MRHNA and CDR2 SNTAGT. This CDR3 has 15 residues. The V and J ends lost 2 bases and 3 bases, in that order; junction bases with no gene match: 1. The CDR3 region has the DNA TGTGCCAGCAGTGACGGGACTAGCGACTACAATGAGCAGTTCTTC. Protein: CASSDGTSDYNEQFF.